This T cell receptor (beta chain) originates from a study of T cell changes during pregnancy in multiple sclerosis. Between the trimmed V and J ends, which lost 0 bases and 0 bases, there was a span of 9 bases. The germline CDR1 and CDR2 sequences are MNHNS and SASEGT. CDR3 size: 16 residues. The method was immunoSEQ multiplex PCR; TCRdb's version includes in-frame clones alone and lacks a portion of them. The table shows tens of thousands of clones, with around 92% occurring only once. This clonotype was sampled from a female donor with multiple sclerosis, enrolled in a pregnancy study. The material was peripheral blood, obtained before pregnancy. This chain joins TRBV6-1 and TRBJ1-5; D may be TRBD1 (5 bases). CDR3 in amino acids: CASSEAGRVSNQPQHF. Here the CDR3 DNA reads TGTGCCAGCAGTGAAGCCGGCAGGGTTAGCAATCAGCCCCAGCATTTT.